This passage covers 23 T cell receptor beta chains from one sample sequenced in a study of post-analysis software for immune sequencing data (dated by TCRdb to 2015 to 2017). Antigens of these TCRs are unknown. The paper's findings and limits, for the study overall: A handful of TRBV segments, including TRBV5-6, TRBV5-1 and TRBV20-1, were significantly more frequent in patients than controls.

Libraries were constructed by PCR. The data were produced on an Illumina HiSeq 2500. To reduce PCR and sequencing biases, unique molecular identifiers were built into the TCR beta cDNA libraries. TCRdb handled the public reads itself, with Q25 trimming in fastp and clone calling in MiXCR, and kept productive beta chains. CDR3 protein duplicates are merged, each entry listing the most common genes and DNA. The sample yields approximately 440,000 distinct CDR3 sequences; roughly 45% were counted once. 12% of the sample comes from the top ten. What was sequenced was blood. These receptors came from a girl aged 5-17 years with multiple sclerosis.

The chain employs TRBV6-5 and TRBJ2-7; D may be TRBD1 or TRBD2 (6 bases each). This CDR3 has 16 residues. Germline V gene sequence: CDR1 MNHEY, CDR2 SVGAGI. Trimming cost V 5 bases and J 5 bases, with 22 bases left between them. The CDR3 protein is CASSPVVGGISHEQYF. The CDR3, as DNA: TGTGCCAGCAGTCCGGTCGTGGGGGGCATTTCCCACGAGCAGTACTTC.

The chain has TRBV12-3 or TRBV12-4 and TRBJ2-7, with 14 bases lining up with TRBD2. The junction had 11 bases not matched to a gene; V was cut back by 4 bases and J by 3 bases. The length of the CDR3 is 18 residues. The CDR3 spells CASSSRTSGRTASYEQYF. CDR3 DNA sequence: TGTGCCAGCAGTTCCCGGACTAGCGGGAGGACCGCGAGCTACGAGCAGTACTTC.

The chain links TRBV3-1 to TRBJ1-4; no clear D. CDR3 length: 15 residues. Trimming removed 1 base at V and 8 bases at J, with 14 bases between. CDR1 LGHDT and CDR2 YNNKEL come from the germline V gene (reference sequence). DNA for the CDR3: TGTGCCAGCAGCCAAGCATGGATTTTAAGAGAAAAACTGTTTTTT. Translated, it gives CASSQAWILREKLFF.

The DNA of the CDR3 is TGCAGCGTTGACTCCCAGGGGCGCACAGATACGCAGTATTTT. Amino acid sequence: CSVDSQGRTDTQYF. This chain connects TRBV29-1 to TRBJ2-3; maybe TRBD1 (6 bases). The CDR3 has 14 amino acids. Trimming left V 3 bases short and J 1 base short, with 11 bases between. Germline-derived CDR1 and CDR2 are SQVTM and ANQGSEA.

This clonotype was detected a few times. The J gene is TRBJ2-7, the V gene TRBV20-1, with D perhaps being TRBD1 or TRBD2 (5 bases each). Trimming took off 0 bases at V and 1 base at J, with 16 bases between the two ends. CDR3 length: 16 residues. Germline-derived CDR1 and CDR2 are DFQATT and SNEGSKA (reference sequence). CDR3 nucleotide sequence: TGCAGTGCTAGAGATGGGGGAAAAGGTCTTTCCTACGAGCAGTACTTC. Translating gives CSARDGGKGLSYEQYF.

In its sample, this clonotype was seen a few times. This sequence joins TRBV20-1 and TRBJ1-2; D ambiguous. V was pared by 1 base and J by 3 bases, with 12 bases between. The CDR3 length is 14 residues. Germline V gene sequence: CDR1 DFQATT, CDR2 SNEGSKA (reference sequence). This chain's CDR3 is CSARGRGTDYGYTF. The CDR3 region has the DNA TGCAGTGCTAGAGGTCGAGGAACTGACTATGGCTACACCTTC.

This chain links TRBV29-1 with TRBJ2-3, with D uncertain. Germline V gene lookup returns CDR1 SQVTM and CDR2 ANQGSEA. The CDR3 runs to 11 residues. V lost 6 bases, J lost 7 bases, and 11 bases lay in between. CDR3 nucleotides: TGCAGCGTCGTGGTTGGGAATACGCAGTATTTT. Translation: CSVVVGNTQYF.

This clonotype was observed a few times. This CDR3 reads CASSLYRETDTQYF. DNA of the CDR3: TGTGCCAGCAGTTTGTACAGGGAGACAGATACGCAGTATTTT. The V gene is TRBV28, the J gene TRBJ2-3; possibly TRBD1 for D (6 bases). This CDR3 is built from 14 residues. In germline, CDR1 is MDHEN, CDR2 SYDVKM. Trimming took off 3 bases at V and 3 bases at J, with 10 bases between the two ends.

The chain carries TRBV27 and TRBJ2-7; the D is unclear. CDR3 length: 14 residues. CDR1 and CDR2 from the germline V gene are MNHEY and SMNVEV (reference sequence). V lost 5 bases, J lost 7 bases, and 18 bases lay in between. CDR3 protein: CASSHQMDPREQYF. CDR3 DNA sequence: TGTGCCAGCAGTCACCAGATGGACCCGCGGGAGCAGTACTTC.

The rearrangement uses TRBV15 and TRBJ2-3, with TRBD2 matching 7 bases. CDR3 length equals 16 residues. V lost 0 bases, J lost 3 bases, and 6 bases stayed unmatched. In germline, CDR1 is LNHNV, CDR2 YYDKDF (reference sequence). In DNA form, the CDR3 reads TGTGCCACCAGCAGAGATCGGGCTAGCGGAACAGATACGCAGTATTTT. Encoded protein: CATSRDRASGTDTQYF. Filled out from reference TRBV15 and TRBJ2-3, the complete variable domain reads DAMVIQNPRYQVTQFGKPVTLSCSQTLNHNVMYWYQQKSSQAPKLLFHYYDKDFNNEADTPDNFQSRRPNTSFCFLDIRSPGLGDTAMYLCATSRDRASGTDTQYFGPGTRLTVL.

The CDR3 region has the DNA TGTGCCAGCAGTTCCCCGGGACCCGGAGGTGGAAAACTGTTTTTT. Its protein is CASSSPGPGGGKLFF. The V call is TRBV6-5, the J call TRBJ1-4, with D perhaps matching TRBD1 (5 bases). This CDR3 is built from 15 residues. Germline V lookup: CDR1 MNHEY, CDR2 SVGAGI. V was trimmed by 4 bases and J by 10 bases, leaving 19 bases between them.

This clonotype has just a few counts. This chain connects TRBV3-1 to TRBJ2-6; possibly TRBD2 for D (6 bases). CDR1 and CDR2 from the germline V gene are LGHDT and YNNKEL (reference sequence). This CDR3 is 18 amino acids long. Trimming pared 0 bases from V and 4 bases from J, leaving 16 bases between. CDR3 amino acids: CASSQEEEGATGANVLTF. CDR3 nucleotides: TGTGCCAGCAGCCAAGAAGAGGAGGGAGCAACCGGGGCCAACGTCCTGACTTTC.

The chain uses TRBV5-1 and TRBJ2-1, with D possibly matching TRBD2 (6 bases). Germline assignment: CDR1 SGHRS and CDR2 YFSETQ. CDR3 size: 14 residues. The V end lost 4 bases, the J end lost 7 bases, and 15 bases lay between the germline ends. DNA of the CDR3: TGCGCCAGCAGCCGGGAGCCGGAGGGAAATGAGCAGTTCTTC. It encodes CASSREPEGNEQFF.

This clonotype has only a few counts. This chain connects TRBV28 to TRBJ2-5, with TRBD2 as a possible D gene (5 bases). Deletions cut 3 bases from V and 1 base from J, with 12 bases between. CDR1 and CDR2 (germline): MDHEN, SYDVKM. The CDR3 totals 15 residues. This CDR3 is CASSFSGGRQETQYF. The CDR3 bases are TGTGCCAGCAGTTTCTCCGGCGGGCGCCAAGAGACCCAGTACTTC.

The rearrangement uses TRBV12-3 or TRBV12-4 and TRBJ2-1; 11 bases match TRBD2. There are 16 residues in the CDR3. Trimming cost V 5 bases and J 8 bases; bases outside gene matches: 11. The CDR3: CASSPSGLAASDEQFF. The CDR3 DNA reads as TGTGCCAGCAGTCCATCGGGACTAGCGGCCTCGGATGAGCAGTTCTTC.

The chain uses TRBV9 and TRBJ1-2; 7 nucleotides agree with TRBD1. This CDR3 spans 16 amino acids. The junction had 10 bases not matched to a gene; V was cut back by 3 bases and J by 2 bases. Germline CDR1 and CDR2: SGDLS and YYNGEE. The CDR3, as DNA: TGTGCCAGCAGCGCCCACCAAGACAGGGCAAACTATGGCTACACCTTC. It is translated as CASSAHQDRANYGYTF.

The V gene is TRBV5-1, the J gene TRBJ2-3; weak D call: TRBD2 (5 bases). This CDR3 spans 16 amino acids. Trimming shortened V by 7 bases and J by 1 base, and 19 bases separated the two germline ends. In germline, CDR1 is SGHRS, CDR2 YFSETQ. The DNA of the CDR3 is TGCGCCAGCCGCCCCCGGGGTGTCGGCCGCACAGATACGCAGTATTTT. This translates into CASRPRGVGRTDTQYF.

The V and J genes are TRBV12-3 or TRBV12-4 and TRBJ1-5; TRBD1 matches at 12 bases. The trim removed 4 bases at V and 1 base at J, leaving 8 bases unmatched. CDR3 length: 18 residues. The CDR3 loop reads CASSWGTGGGGSNQPQHF. CDR3 DNA sequence: TGTGCCAGCAGTTGGGGGACAGGGGGCGGTGGGAGCAATCAGCCCCAGCATTTT.

The chain joins TRBV20-1 to TRBJ1-2, with 7 bases aligning to TRBD1. The CDR3 runs to 16 residues. Germline CDR1 reads DFQATT; CDR2 reads SNEGSKA (reference sequence). V shed 5 bases, J shed 3 bases, and the junction held 15 bases outside the gene matches. CDR3 sequence: CSAPGITGAPYYGYTF. CDR3 nucleotides: TGCAGTGCTCCCGGAATAACAGGGGCCCCTTACTATGGCTACACCTTC.

J is TRBJ2-1 and V is TRBV7-3; TRBD2 matches 10 bases. After removal of 4 bases from V and 2 bases from J, the junction contained 5 bases not matched to a gene. The V gene's germline CDR1 is SGHTA and CDR2 FQGTGA. This CDR3 comprises 16 residues. The CDR3 DNA reads TGTGCCAGCAGCTCAGCTAGCGGGAGCACCTACAATGAGCAGTTCTTC. Amino acids: CASSSASGSTYNEQFF.

This rearrangement joins TRBV9 to TRBJ2-3; 14 bases align to TRBD2. The length of the CDR3 is 18 residues. From germline, CDR1 is SGDLS and CDR2 YYNGEE. After removal of 2 bases from V and 5 bases from J, the junction contained 10 bases not matched to a gene. DNA for the CDR3: TGTGCCAGCAGCGTCACCGGGACTAGCGGGAGAGGGGGAGATACGCAGTATTTT. The encoded protein is CASSVTGTSGRGGDTQYF.

This clonotype was picked up a small number of times. The gene calls are TRBV14 and TRBJ2-1; 12 nucleotides match TRBD2. CDR1 is SGHDN, CDR2 FVKESK, per germline. The CDR3 totals 14 residues. Germline trimming cut 6 bases from V and 8 bases from J; bases unmatched to any gene: 5. The CDR3 DNA follows: TGTGCCAGCAGGACTAGCGGGAGTGGCGATGAGCAGTTCTTC. This sequence encodes CASRTSGSGDEQFF. Looking up the rest from reference TRBV14 and TRBJ2-1 gives the full variable domain: EAGVTQFPSHSVIEKGQTVTLRCDPISGHDNLYWYRRVMGKEIKFLLHFVKESKQDESGMPNNRFLAERTGGTYSTLKVQPAELEDSGVYFCASRTSGSGDEQFFGPGTRLTVL.

This chain links TRBV28 with TRBJ2-7; 11 positions agree with TRBD2. V lost 4 bases and J lost 7; bases outside the gene matches: 12. The length of the CDR3 is 16 residues. CDR1 MDHEN and CDR2 SYDVKM come from the germline V gene. For the CDR3, the DNA is TGTGCCAGCAGTTCACTAGCGGGAGTTGCCTACAATGAGCAGTACTTC. It is translated as CASSSLAGVAYNEQYF.